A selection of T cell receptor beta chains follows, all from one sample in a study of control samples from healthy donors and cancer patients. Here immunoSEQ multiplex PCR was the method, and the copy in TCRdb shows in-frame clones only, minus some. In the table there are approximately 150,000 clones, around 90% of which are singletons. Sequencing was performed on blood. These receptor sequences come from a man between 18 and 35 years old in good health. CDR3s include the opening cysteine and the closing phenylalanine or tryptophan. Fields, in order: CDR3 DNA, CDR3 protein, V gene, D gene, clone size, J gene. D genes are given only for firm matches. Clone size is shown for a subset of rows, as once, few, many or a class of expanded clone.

TGTGCCACCAGCGGATTTCTAGCGGGGGGGCCTAATGAGCAGTTCTTC	CATSGFLAGGPNEQFF	TRBV15	TRBD2	.	TRBJ2-1
TGTGCCAGCAGTGGCGGGCGACAGGGGTCCTTGGGCAATCAGCCCCAGCATTTT	CASSGGRQGSLGNQPQHF	TRBV6-1	TRBD1	.	TRBJ1-5
TGTGCCAGCAGCCGCCGACAGGATAACTACGAGCAGTACTTC	CASSRRQDNYEQYF	TRBV14	.	.	TRBJ2-7
TGCAGCGTTGGGGGGACAGGGAACTCCTACGAGCAGTACTTC	CSVGGTGNSYEQYF	TRBV29-1	TRBD1	.	TRBJ2-7
TGTGCCAGCAGCGCGTCGACAGGGGGTCCACCCCTCCACTTT	CASSASTGGPPLHF	TRBV9	TRBD1	.	TRBJ1-6
TGTGCCAGCAGTTTGGACAGGGCCTACCAGCCCCAGCATTTT	CASSLDRAYQPQHF	TRBV27	TRBD1	.	TRBJ1-5
TGTGCCAGCTCGCCAAATTTAGCGGGGCACTCCTACAATGAGCAGTTCTTC	CASSPNLAGHSYNEQFF	TRBV18	TRBD2	.	TRBJ2-1
TGTGCCAGTAGTATCGGGCAGCGGGGGAGCTCCTACAATGAGCAGTTCTTC	CASSIGQRGSSYNEQFF	TRBV19	TRBD2	.	TRBJ2-1
TGCGCCAGCAGTCAACAGGGGTCTGGAAACACCATATATTTT	CASSQQGSGNTIYF	TRBV5-1	TRBD1	.	TRBJ1-3
TGTGCCAGCAGCGTAGAGGGTAGCGGCCAAGAGACCCAGTACTTC	CASSVEGSGQETQYF	TRBV9	.	.	TRBJ2-5
TGTGCCAGTAGTATAGATCACGGTCGTAATTCACCCCTCCACTTT	CASSIDHGRNSPLHF	TRBV19	.	.	TRBJ1-6
TGTGCCAGCAGCTTAGAGATTGTAGCAGATACGCAGTATTTT	CASSLEIVADTQYF	TRBV7-2	.	.	TRBJ2-3
TGTGCCAGCAGCCTAGGAGAGGCCTTCTATGGCTACACCTTC	CASSLGEAFYGYTF	TRBV9	.	.	TRBJ1-2
TGTGCCAGCAGGGTACAGCTCAATTATGGCTACACCTTC	CASRVQLNYGYTF	TRBV28	.	.	TRBJ1-2
TGTGCCATCAGTGACAGGGGCAATCAGCCCCAGCATTTT	CAISDRGNQPQHF	TRBV10-3	.	.	TRBJ1-5
TGTGCCAGTAGTCCCACCCCTGACGGAAGTTCCTACGAGCAGTACTTC	CASSPTPDGSSYEQYF	TRBV19	.	.	TRBJ2-7
TGTGCCAGCAGCCCAGGGGACAGGGGTTATCAGCCCCAGCATTTT	CASSPGDRGYQPQHF	TRBV9	TRBD1	.	TRBJ1-5
TGTGCCACCAGTGATCGCACTAGGTGGAATGAGCAGTTCTTC	CATSDRTRWNEQFF	TRBV24-1	.	.	TRBJ2-1
TGTGCCAGCAGAAGTATTAGCGGGGGGGCGAAGACCCAGTACTTC	CASRSISGGAKTQYF	TRBV7-2	TRBD2	.	TRBJ2-5
TGTGCCAGCAGCTTAGGATCAGGGTCGTACACCGGGGAGCTGTTTTTT	CASSLGSGSYTGELFF	TRBV7-9	.	.	TRBJ2-2
TGTGCCAGTAGTCTCCAGGGTTCCACTGAAGCTTTCTTT	CASSLQGSTEAFF	TRBV19	.	.	TRBJ1-1
TGTGCCAGCAGTGAGGGGACAGGTTATCGTGGCTACACCTTC	CASSEGTGYRGYTF	TRBV28	TRBD1	once	TRBJ1-2
TGTGCCAGCAGCTTTGACGGGGCACAAGAGACCCAGTACTTC	CASSFDGAQETQYF	TRBV11-2	.	.	TRBJ2-5
TGTGCCAGCTCAACGGGGGGATCCTTAAAAAACTACGAGCAGTACTTC	CASSTGGSLKNYEQYF	TRBV6-6	TRBD2	.	TRBJ2-7
TGTGCCAGCAGCCAACCGGACAGGGCGGGGAACTATGGCTACACCTTC	CASSQPDRAGNYGYTF	TRBV14	TRBD1	.	TRBJ1-2
TGTGCCAGCAGCCCCCTGTTGGGCGGGGGGACCTACGAGCAGTACTTC	CASSPLLGGGTYEQYF	TRBV3-1/TRBV3-2	TRBD2	.	TRBJ2-7
TGTGCCAGCAGCCAATTTATAGCGGTCACAGATACGCAGTATTTT	CASSQFIAVTDTQYF	TRBV14	.	.	TRBJ2-3
TGTGCCAGCAGCGGACTAGCGGGTTCGTACAATGAGCAGTTCTTC	CASSGLAGSYNEQFF	TRBV2	TRBD2	.	TRBJ2-1
TGTGCCAGCAGTGAATTCAGCCGGGGCACTGAAGCTTTCTTT	CASSEFSRGTEAFF	TRBV2	.	.	TRBJ1-1
TGTGCCACCAGGACAGGGATCGGAGAGACCCAGTACTTC	CATRTGIGETQYF	TRBV15	TRBD1	.	TRBJ2-5
TGTGCCAGCAGTTTATCGGGACAGGGGAGCTACGAGCAGTACTTC	CASSLSGQGSYEQYF	TRBV27	TRBD1	.	TRBJ2-7
TGTGCCAGCAGCCAACCTGGGACAGGGGACACAGATACGCAGTATTTT	CASSQPGTGDTDTQYF	TRBV4-2	TRBD1	.	TRBJ2-3
TGTGCCAGCAGCCCCCGGGAGGGGGCAGCGGAGACCCAGTACTTC	CASSPREGAAETQYF	TRBV9	.	.	TRBJ2-5
TGTGCTAGTGGTTTGGGTGACCCGGATGAGCAGTTCTTC	CASGLGDPDEQFF	TRBV12-5	.	.	TRBJ2-1
TGTGCCAGTCAGCCTACAAGGAACTATGGCTACACCTTC	CASQPTRNYGYTF	TRBV28	.	once	TRBJ1-2
TGTGCCAGCAGCGTGGGACAACATGAAAAACTGTTTTTT	CASSVGQHEKLFF	TRBV5-6	.	.	TRBJ1-4
TGTGCCAGCAGTTCACACGGGCAGGGATATTCACCCCTCCACTTT	CASSSHGQGYSPLHF	TRBV28	.	.	TRBJ1-6